The sequence of this T cell receptor (beta chain) was determined in a study of T cells in Graves' hyperthyroidism and ophthalmopathy. Study outcomes and limitations: Blood also held most thyroid clonotypes expanded beyond 0.001.

What was amplified from RNA transcripts were TCR beta CDR3 regions. HTBI primers were used for first-round RT-PCR of the TCR CDR3. TCRdb ran MiXCR on the multiplex PCR reads and lists one entry per CDR3 protein. This table has hundreds of thousands of distinct CDR3 sequences, roughly 37% appearing once. This clonotype came up a few times. Its antigen is not identified. Among the patients, aged 18 to 65, hyperthyroidism was newly diagnosed and had lasted under 2 months. This clonotype was sampled from a man between 18 and 35 years old with Graves' hyperthyroidism. Sequenced input: blood.

CDR3 loop: CASSQVRLDQPQHF. CDR3 in DNA: TGCGCCAGCAGCCAAGTACGTTTGGATCAGCCCCAGCATTTT. V is TRBV4-1 and J is TRBJ1-5; D not certain. The CDR3 has 14 residues. CDR1 is MGHRA and CDR2 is YSYEKL in the germline V gene. Trimming left V 1 base short and J 5 bases short, with 9 bases between.